The clone carrying this T cell receptor (beta chain) was found a few times. Its antigen is unknown. J lost 4 bases, V lost 3 bases, and 4 bases had no gene match. CDR1 and CDR2 from the germline V gene are SQVTM and ANQGSEA. This CDR3 has 13 residues. The data were taken from a study of graft-versus-host responses after intestinal transplantation. Across the whole study: Multivisceral, liver-intestinal, or isolated intestinal transplants were performed in recipients.

Study-level results: After transplant, early declines in HvG clones were associated with peak levels of circulating GvH clones.

This table comes from immunoSEQ multiplex PCR, and its TCRdb copy is limited to in-frame clones, with some not included. Found here are about 100,000 clones, roughly 86% of them singletons; the top ten hold 0.71%. This chain connects TRBV29-1 to TRBJ2-7, with TRBD1 matching 9 bases. The material was unstimulated CD4+ T cells sorted from spleen or lymph node cells, obtained before transplant. The clonotype originates from a human donor who was the organ donor for an intestinal transplant. CDR3 protein: CSVDSGQGYEQYF. CDR3 DNA: TGCAGCGTTGATTCCGGACAGGGGTACGAGCAGTACTTC.